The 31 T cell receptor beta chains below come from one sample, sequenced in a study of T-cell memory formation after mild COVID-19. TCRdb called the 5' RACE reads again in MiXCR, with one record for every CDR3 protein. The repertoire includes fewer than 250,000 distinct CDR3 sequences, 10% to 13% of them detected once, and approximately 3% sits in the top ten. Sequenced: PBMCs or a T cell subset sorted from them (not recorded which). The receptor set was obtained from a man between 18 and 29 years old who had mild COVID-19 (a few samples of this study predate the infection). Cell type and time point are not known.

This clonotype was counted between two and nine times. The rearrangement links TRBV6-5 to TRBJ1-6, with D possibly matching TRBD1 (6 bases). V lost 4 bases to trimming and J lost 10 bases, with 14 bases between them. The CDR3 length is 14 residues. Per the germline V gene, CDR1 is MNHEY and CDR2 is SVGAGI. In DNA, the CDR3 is TGTGCCAGCAGTTTTCAGGGACACCCCTCACCCCTCCACTTT. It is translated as CASSFQGHPSPLHF.

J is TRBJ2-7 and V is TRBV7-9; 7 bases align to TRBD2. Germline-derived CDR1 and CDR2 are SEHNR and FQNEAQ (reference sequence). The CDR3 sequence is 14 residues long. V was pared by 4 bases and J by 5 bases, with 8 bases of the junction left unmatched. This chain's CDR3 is CASSSQAGIHEQYF. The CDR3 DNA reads TGTGCCAGCAGCTCGCAAGCGGGGATCCACGAGCAGTACTTC. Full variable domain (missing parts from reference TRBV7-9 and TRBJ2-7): DTGVSQNPRHKITKRGQNVTFRCDPISEHNRLYWYRQTLGQGPEFLTYFQNEAQLEKSRLLSDRFSAERPKGSFSTLEIQRTEQGDSAMYLCASSSQAGIHEQYFGPGTRLTVT.

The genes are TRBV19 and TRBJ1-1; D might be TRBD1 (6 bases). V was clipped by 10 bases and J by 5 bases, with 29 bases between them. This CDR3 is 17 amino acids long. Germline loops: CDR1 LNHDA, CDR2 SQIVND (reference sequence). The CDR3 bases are TGTGCCACCAGTAGCATGGGGGGGGCCGGGTTACGGACTGAAGCTTTCTTT. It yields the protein CATSSMGGAGLRTEAFF.

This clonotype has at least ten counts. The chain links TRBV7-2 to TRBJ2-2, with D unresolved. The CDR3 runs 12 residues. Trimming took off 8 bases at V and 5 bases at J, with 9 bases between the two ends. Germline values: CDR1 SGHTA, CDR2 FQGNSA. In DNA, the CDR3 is TGTGCCAGCGGCCCTTCGACCGGGGAGCTGTTTTTT. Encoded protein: CASGPSTGELFF.

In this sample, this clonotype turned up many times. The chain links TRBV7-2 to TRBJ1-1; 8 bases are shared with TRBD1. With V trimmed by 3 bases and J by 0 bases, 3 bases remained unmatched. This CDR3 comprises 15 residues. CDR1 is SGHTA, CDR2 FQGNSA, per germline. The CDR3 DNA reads TGTGCCAGCAGCTTGGCAGGGGGCTTGAACACTGAAGCTTTCTTT. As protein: CASSLAGGLNTEAFF.

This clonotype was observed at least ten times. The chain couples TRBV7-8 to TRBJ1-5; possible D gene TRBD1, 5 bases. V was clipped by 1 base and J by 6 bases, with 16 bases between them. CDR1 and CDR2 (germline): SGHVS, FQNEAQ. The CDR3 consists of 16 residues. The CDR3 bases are TGTGCCAGCAGCTTAGTAAGCGGGGCCGGGGTTCAGCCCCAGCATTTT. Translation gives CASSLVSGAGVQPQHF.

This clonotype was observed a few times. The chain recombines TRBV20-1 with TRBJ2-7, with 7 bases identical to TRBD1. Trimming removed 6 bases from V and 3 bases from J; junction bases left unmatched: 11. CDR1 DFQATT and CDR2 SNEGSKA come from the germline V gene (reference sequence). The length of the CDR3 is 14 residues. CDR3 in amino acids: CSAPVHTGVYEQYF. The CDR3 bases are TGCAGTGCCCCGGTACACACAGGGGTCTACGAGCAGTACTTC.

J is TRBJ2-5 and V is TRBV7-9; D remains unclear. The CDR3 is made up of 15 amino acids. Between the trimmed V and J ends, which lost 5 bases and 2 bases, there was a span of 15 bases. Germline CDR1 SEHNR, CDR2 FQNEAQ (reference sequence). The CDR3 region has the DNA TGTGCCAGCAGCCCTAAGACCCGGATTCAAGAGACCCAGTACTTC. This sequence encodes CASSPKTRIQETQYF. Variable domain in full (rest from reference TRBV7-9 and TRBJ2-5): DTGVSQNPRHKITKRGQNVTFRCDPISEHNRLYWYRQTLGQGPEFLTYFQNEAQLEKSRLLSDRFSAERPKGSFSTLEIQRTEQGDSAMYLCASSPKTRIQETQYFGPGTRLLVL.

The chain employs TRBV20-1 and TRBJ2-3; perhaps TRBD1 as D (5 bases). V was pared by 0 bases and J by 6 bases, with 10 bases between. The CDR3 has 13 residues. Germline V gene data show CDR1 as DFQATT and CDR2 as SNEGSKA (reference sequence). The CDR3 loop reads CSARDQGSDTQYF. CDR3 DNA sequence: TGCAGTGCTAGAGATCAGGGCTCCGATACGCAGTATTTT.

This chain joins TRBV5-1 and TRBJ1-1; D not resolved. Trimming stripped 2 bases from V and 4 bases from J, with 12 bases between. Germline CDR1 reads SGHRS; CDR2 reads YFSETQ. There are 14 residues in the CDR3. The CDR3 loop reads CASSFAEWATEAFF. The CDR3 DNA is TGCGCCAGCAGCTTCGCGGAGTGGGCCACTGAAGCTTTCTTT.

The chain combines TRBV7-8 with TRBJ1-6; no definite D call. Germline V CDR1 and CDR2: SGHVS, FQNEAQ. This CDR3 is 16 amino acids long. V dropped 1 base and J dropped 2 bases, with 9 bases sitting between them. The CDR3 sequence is CASSLDLFTYNSPLHF. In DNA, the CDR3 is TGTGCCAGCAGCTTAGATCTGTTCACCTATAATTCACCCCTCCACTTT.

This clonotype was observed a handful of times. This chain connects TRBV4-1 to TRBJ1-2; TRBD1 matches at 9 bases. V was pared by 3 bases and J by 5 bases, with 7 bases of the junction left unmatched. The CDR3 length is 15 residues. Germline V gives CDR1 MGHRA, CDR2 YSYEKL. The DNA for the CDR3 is TGCGCCAGCAGCCACCGAGGACAGGGGAGATATGGCTACACCTTC. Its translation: CASSHRGQGRYGYTF.

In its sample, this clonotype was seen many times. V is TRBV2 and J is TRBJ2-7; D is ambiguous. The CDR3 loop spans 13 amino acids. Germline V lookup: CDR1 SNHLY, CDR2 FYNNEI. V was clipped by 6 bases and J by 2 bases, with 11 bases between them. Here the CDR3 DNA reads TGTGCCAGCAGGGGCTCACGTACCTACGAGCAGTACTTC. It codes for CASRGSRTYEQYF.

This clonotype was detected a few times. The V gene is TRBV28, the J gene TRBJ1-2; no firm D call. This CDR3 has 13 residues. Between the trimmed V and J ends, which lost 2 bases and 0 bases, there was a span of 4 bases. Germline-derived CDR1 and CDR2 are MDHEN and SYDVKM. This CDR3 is CASSLPPNYGYTF. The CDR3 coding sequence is TGTGCCAGCAGTTTACCTCCTAACTATGGCTACACCTTC.

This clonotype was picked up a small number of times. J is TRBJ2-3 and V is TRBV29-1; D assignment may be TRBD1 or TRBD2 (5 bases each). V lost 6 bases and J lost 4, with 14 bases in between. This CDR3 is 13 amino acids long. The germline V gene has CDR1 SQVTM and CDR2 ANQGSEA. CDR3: CSVARGRADTQYF. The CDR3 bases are TGCAGCGTAGCGAGGGGCCGGGCAGATACGCAGTATTTT.

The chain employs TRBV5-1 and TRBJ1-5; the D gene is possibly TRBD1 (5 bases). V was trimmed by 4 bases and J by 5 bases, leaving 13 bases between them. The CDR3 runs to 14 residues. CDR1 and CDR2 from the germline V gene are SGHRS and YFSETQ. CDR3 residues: CASSPGTPHQPQHF. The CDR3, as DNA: TGCGCCAGCAGCCCCGGGACTCCTCATCAGCCCCAGCATTTT. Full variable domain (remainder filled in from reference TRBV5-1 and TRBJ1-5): KAGVTQTPRYLIKTRGQQVTLSCSPISGHRSVSWYQQTPGQGLQFLFEYFSETQRNKGNFPGRFSGRQFSNSRSEMNVSTLELGDSALYLCASSPGTPHQPQHFGDGTRLSIL.

CDR3 sequence: CASSVGGSGGAYEQYF. The DNA for the CDR3 is TGTGCCAGCAGCGTAGGCGGCAGCGGGGGGGCCTACGAGCAGTACTTC. This rearrangement joins TRBV9 to TRBJ2-7; 10 nucleotides match TRBD2. Germline V lookup: CDR1 SGDLS, CDR2 YYNGEE. V was pared by 0 bases and J by 2 bases, with 5 bases of the junction left unmatched. The CDR3 runs 16 residues.

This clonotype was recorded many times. CDR3 in DNA: TGCGCCAGCAGCTTGGCACAGACAATCGGCACTGAAGCTTTCTTT. As protein: CASSLAQTIGTEAFF. The chain has TRBV5-1 and TRBJ1-1; D is ambiguous. V lost 0 bases and J 4 bases, leaving 13 bases between the germline ends. This CDR3 spans 15 amino acids. From germline, CDR1 is SGHRS and CDR2 YFSETQ.

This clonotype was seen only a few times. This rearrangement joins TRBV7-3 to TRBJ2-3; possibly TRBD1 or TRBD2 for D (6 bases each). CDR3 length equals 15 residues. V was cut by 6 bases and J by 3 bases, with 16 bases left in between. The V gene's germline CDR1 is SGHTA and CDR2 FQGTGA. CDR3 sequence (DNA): TGTGCCAGCAGTCCCACGGGGGCGGGGACAGATACGCAGTATTTT. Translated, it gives CASSPTGAGTDTQYF.

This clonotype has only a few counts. The CDR3 reads CASSYIRNTEAFF. CDR3 nucleotide sequence: TGTGCCAGCAGTTATATCCGGAACACTGAAGCTTTCTTT. The rearrangement uses TRBV6-5 and TRBJ1-1; no clear D. Per the germline V gene, CDR1 is MNHEY and CDR2 is SVGAGI. The CDR3 contains 13 residues. Trimming removed 3 bases from V and 1 base from J, with 6 bases in between.

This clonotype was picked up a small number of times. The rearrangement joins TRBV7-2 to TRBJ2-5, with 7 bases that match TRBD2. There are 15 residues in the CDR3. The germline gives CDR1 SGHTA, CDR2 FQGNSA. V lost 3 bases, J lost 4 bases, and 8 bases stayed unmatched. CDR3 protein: CASSFQRGRRETQYF. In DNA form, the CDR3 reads TGTGCCAGCAGCTTCCAGCGGGGACGCAGAGAGACCCAGTACTTC.

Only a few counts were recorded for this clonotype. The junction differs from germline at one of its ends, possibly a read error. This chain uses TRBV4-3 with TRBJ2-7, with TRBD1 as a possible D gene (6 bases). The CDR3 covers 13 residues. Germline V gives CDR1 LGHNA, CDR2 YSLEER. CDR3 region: CASSQDRGTAVHF. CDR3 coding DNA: TGCGCCAGCAGCCAAGATAGGGGGACCGCGGTCCACTTC.

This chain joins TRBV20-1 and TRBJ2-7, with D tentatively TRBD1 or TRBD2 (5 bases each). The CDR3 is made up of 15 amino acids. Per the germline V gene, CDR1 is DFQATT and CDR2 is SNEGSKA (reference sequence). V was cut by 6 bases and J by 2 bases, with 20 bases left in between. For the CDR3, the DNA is TGCAGTGCCCTCTACCCGGGAAGGACAACCTACGAGCAGTACTTC. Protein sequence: CSALYPGRTTYEQYF.

CDR3 DNA sequence: TGTGCCAGCAGCAACCGACAGGGGCACATGAACACTGAAGCTTTCTTT. It encodes CASSNRQGHMNTEAFF. V usage is TRBV21-1 and J usage is TRBJ1-1; the DNA was not used to check the table's D call, TRBD1. TRBV21-1 is a recognized pseudogene. CDR3 length: 16 residues.

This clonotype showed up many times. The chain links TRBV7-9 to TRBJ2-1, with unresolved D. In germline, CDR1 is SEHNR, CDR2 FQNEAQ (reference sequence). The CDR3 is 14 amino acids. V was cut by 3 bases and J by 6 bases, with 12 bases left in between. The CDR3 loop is CASSLRPSGNEQFF. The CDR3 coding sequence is TGTGCCAGCAGCTTGCGGCCCTCTGGCAATGAGCAGTTCTTC.

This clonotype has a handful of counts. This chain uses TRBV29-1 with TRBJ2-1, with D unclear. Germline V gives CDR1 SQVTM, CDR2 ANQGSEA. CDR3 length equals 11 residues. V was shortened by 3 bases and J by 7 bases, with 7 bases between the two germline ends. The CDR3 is CSVDGDNEQFF. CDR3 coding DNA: TGCAGCGTTGATGGAGATAATGAGCAGTTCTTC.

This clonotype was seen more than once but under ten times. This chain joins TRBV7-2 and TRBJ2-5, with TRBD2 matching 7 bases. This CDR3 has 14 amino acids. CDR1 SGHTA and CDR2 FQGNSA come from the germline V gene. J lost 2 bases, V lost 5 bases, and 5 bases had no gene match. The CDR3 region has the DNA TGTGCCAGCAGCGGGGGGAGGGTTCAAGAGACCCAGTACTTC. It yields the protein CASSGGRVQETQYF.

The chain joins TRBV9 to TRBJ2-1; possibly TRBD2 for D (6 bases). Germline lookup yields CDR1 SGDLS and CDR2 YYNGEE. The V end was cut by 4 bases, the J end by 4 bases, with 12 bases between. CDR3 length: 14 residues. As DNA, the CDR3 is TGTGCCAGCAGCCCCCAAGGGACTTACAATGAGCAGTTCTTC. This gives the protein CASSPQGTYNEQFF.

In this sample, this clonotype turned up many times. The CDR3 here is CASSPRTSGANEQFF. CDR3 bases: TGTGCCAGCAGCCCAAGGACTAGCGGGGCCAATGAGCAGTTCTTC. This chain joins TRBV6-2 or TRBV6-3 and TRBJ2-1, with TRBD2 matching 12 bases. The trim removed 6 bases at V and 6 bases at J, leaving 6 bases unmatched. The CDR3 totals 15 residues. The germline V gene encodes CDR1 MNHEY and CDR2 SVGEGT.

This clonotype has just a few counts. Written as DNA, the CDR3 is TGTGCCAGCAGCTTAGGACAAAAGCAGGAGACCCAGTACTTC. Protein sequence: CASSLGQKQETQYF. This rearrangement joins TRBV7-2 to TRBJ2-5; D is unresolved. The germline V gene has CDR1 SGHTA and CDR2 FQGNSA. V shed 1 base and J shed 5 bases, with 11 bases lying between them. The CDR3 is 14 residues long.

This CDR3 reads CASSQEQFDTQYF. The CDR3 DNA reads TGCGCCAGCAGCCAAGAACAGTTCGATACGCAGTATTTT. The rearrangement links TRBV4-1 to TRBJ2-3; D gene ambiguous. Trimming took 0 bases from V and 6 from J, leaving 7 bases between them. From germline, CDR1 is MGHRA and CDR2 YSYEKL. There are 13 residues in the CDR3.